The 3 T cell receptor beta chains presented below share a single source sample, sequenced in a study of shared clonotypes between healthy human individuals. Libraries were prepared by immunoSEQ multiplex PCR; TCRdb keeps only in-frame clonotypes and omits some of them. The repertoire consists of over a million clones, with roughly 74% occurring once and the leading ten covering 0.5% to 0.65%. Sequenced: memory CD4+ T cells from PBMCs. The subset is: CD45RA-negative fraction. These receptors were obtained from a man younger than 30 in good health. Some clones in this sample may be carry-over from other donors' samples.

The chain joins TRBV28 to TRBJ1-1; D gene uncertain. From germline, CDR1 is MDHEN and CDR2 SYDVKM. This CDR3 is 12 amino acids long. V was cut by 2 bases and J by 6 bases, with 7 bases left in between. The chain's CDR3 is CASSLRWAEAFF. CDR3 DNA sequence: TGTGCCAGCAGTTTAAGGTGGGCTGAAGCTTTCTTT.

This chain joins TRBV7-9 and TRBJ1-2; 7 nucleotides agree with TRBD1. V was clipped by 7 bases and J by 0 bases; unmatched bases: 14. This CDR3 is 17 amino acids long. CDR1 SEHNR and CDR2 FQNEAQ come from the germline V gene (reference sequence). CDR3 amino acids: CASTPPQDRPSNYGYTF. In nucleotides, the CDR3 is TGTGCCAGCACCCCTCCTCAGGACAGGCCTTCTAACTATGGCTACACCTTC.

The chain couples TRBV6-5 to TRBJ2-5; TRBD2 matches at 11 bases. CDR3 length equals 15 residues. V lost 2 bases, J lost 4 bases, and 3 bases stayed unmatched. CDR1 is MNHEY, CDR2 SVGAGI, per germline. Here the CDR3 reads CASSYIGTSGETQYF. DNA for the CDR3: TGTGCCAGCAGTTACATTGGGACTAGCGGAGAGACCCAGTACTTC.